This TCR beta chain came from a study of T cells in Graves' hyperthyroidism and ophthalmopathy. This clonotype came up many times. Its antigen is as yet unknown. V dropped 1 base and J dropped 0 bases, with 11 bases sitting between them. The CDR3 covers 16 residues. Germline V gives CDR1 SGHDN, CDR2 FVKESK. The source material, RNA transcripts, was used to amplify TCR beta CDR3 regions. First-round RT-PCR of the TCR CDR3 relied on the HTBI primer set. In TCRdb, the multiplex PCR reads were re-called with MiXCR into one record per CDR3 protein. The sample consists of hundreds of thousands of distinct CDR3 sequences, 16% of them appearing once. Whole-study findings and limits: A model of 13 V-J pairs discriminated ophthalmopathy from stable hyperthyroidism. Blood also carried most thyroid clonotypes expanded above 0.001.

An absence of ophthalmopathy progression within 18 months meant stable Graves' hyperthyroidism. The PBMCs studied were ones that came from about 9.9 ml fresh peripheral blood. The source material was blood. The chain links TRBV14 to TRBJ2-3; a possible D gene is TRBD2 (6 bases). This TCR derives from a woman between 18 and 30 years old with Graves' hyperthyroidism. CDR3 loop: CASSQGDSSSTDTQYF. In DNA form, the CDR3 reads TGTGCCAGCAGCCAAGGGGACTCCTCTAGCACAGATACGCAGTATTTT.